These T cell receptor beta chains were read from a single sample in a study of vaccination and CD4 T cells after COVID-19. Their antigens remain unidentified. TCRdb passed the PCR reads through MiXCR, listing each CDR3 protein once. The profile covers 17,000 or so distinct CDR3 sequences, with approximately 45% appearing a single time and just over 6.5% taken by the ten largest. The sample consisted of CD4+ T cells from blood, cultured in vitro, taken after SARS-CoV-2 vaccination. These receptors all come from a human donor who had recovered from COVID-19. Both conserved end residues are part of each CDR3. A D gene is named only where the DNA matches it firmly. Expanded clones are given a class, and other clones once, few, many or no size at all.

abundance	j_gene	d_gene	v_gene	CDR3aa	CDR3nt
.	TRBJ1-2	.	TRBV10-3	CAISEDRYNGYTF	TGTGCCATCAGTGAGGACAGATACAATGGCTACACCTTC
.	TRBJ2-7	.	TRBV20-1	CSARDISQGRGEQYF	TGCAGTGCTAGAGATATTAGCCAGGGTCGAGGGGAGCAGTACTTC
.	TRBJ2-7	TRBD1	TRBV7-2	CASSFWDSSYEQYF	TGTGCCAGCAGCTTTTGGGACAGTTCCTACGAGCAGTACTTC
.	TRBJ1-1	TRBD1	TRBV7-2	CASRWDRALDTEAFF	TGTGCCAGCAGGTGGGACAGGGCATTAGACACTGAAGCTTTCTTT
.	TRBJ2-5	.	TRBV7-3	CASSFSPRETQYF	TGTGCCAGCAGCTTTAGCCCCCGCGAGACCCAGTACTTC
.	TRBJ2-5	.	TRBV6-1	CASRLSGNTQETQYF	TGTGCCAGCAGATTGTCGGGGAATACGCAAGAGACCCAGTACTTC
.	TRBJ2-6	TRBD2	TRBV6-2/TRBV6-3	CASSWGLAAGHGANVLTF	TGTGCCAGCAGTTGGGGACTAGCGGCGGGGCATGGGGCCAACGTCCTGACTTTC
.	TRBJ2-5	TRBD1	TRBV7-6	CASREGTGLSETQYF	TGTGCCAGCAGGGAAGGGACAGGGCTATCCGAGACCCAGTACTTC
.	TRBJ2-3	TRBD1	TRBV5-1	CASSTISGTAGTQYF	TGCGCCAGCAGCACCATATCCGGGACAGCTGGTACGCAGTATTTT
.	TRBJ1-1	TRBD1	TRBV27	CASGDRAEKTEAFF	TGTGCCAGCGGGGACAGGGCCGAGAAGACTGAAGCTTTCTTT
.	TRBJ2-3	.	TRBV2	CASSERGVITDTQYF	TGTGCCAGCAGTGAGAGGGGGGTCATTACAGATACGCAGTATTTT
medium-sized	TRBJ2-1	.	TRBV15	CATSRGGGDSNRTNNEQFF	TGTGCCACCAGCAGAGGGGGCGGGGACTCCAACAGGACCAACAATGAGCAGTTCTTC
few	TRBJ2-1	.	TRBV6-1	CASWRAQPNEQFF	TGTGCCAGCTGGAGGGCCCAGCCCAATGAGCAGTTCTTC
.	TRBJ2-5	TRBD1	TRBV7-6	CASSLRTGKETQYF	TGTGCCAGCAGCCTCAGGACAGGGAAAGAGACCCAGTACTTC
.	TRBJ2-2	.	TRBV20-1	CSARDSGQGHVGELFF	TGCAGTGCTAGAGATAGTGGGCAGGGCCACGTCGGGGAGCTGTTTTTT
.	TRBJ2-2	.	TRBV6-2/TRBV6-3	CASSYFRNTGELFF	TGTGCCAGCAGTTACTTCCGAAATACCGGGGAGCTGTTTTTT
.	TRBJ2-1	.	TRBV5-8	CASSARDAPSNEQFF	TGTGCCAGCAGTGCCCGTGACGCCCCGAGCAATGAGCAGTTCTTC
few	TRBJ1-3	TRBD1	TRBV20-1	CSADPGTGLSSGNTIYF	TGCAGTGCCGATCCTGGGACAGGGCTCAGCTCTGGAAACACCATATATTTT
few	TRBJ2-2	.	TRBV4-1	CASSQDRPGTANTGELFF	TGCGCCAGCAGCCAAGATCGTCCCGGGACTGCGAACACCGGGGAGCTGTTTTTT
.	TRBJ2-3	.	TRBV7-8	CASSRRAPRTDTQYF	TGTGCCAGCAGCCGTAGGGCACCTCGGACAGATACGCAGTATTTT
.	TRBJ2-1	.	TRBV6-1	CASSVAHEQFF	TGTGCCAGCAGCGTAGCCCATGAGCAGTTCTTC
.	TRBJ2-6	TRBD2	TRBV7-6	CASSRPGGGANVLTF	TGTGCCAGCAGCCGACCGGGGGGTGGGGCCAACGTCCTGACTTTC
few	TRBJ2-7	.	TRBV18	CASSPEEGGEQYF	TGTGCCAGCTCACCAGAAGAGGGAGGCGAGCAGTACTTC
.	TRBJ1-6	.	TRBV20-1	CSANVGRGGLGSPLHF	TGCAGTGCTAATGTGGGGAGGGGGGGACTGGGATCACCCCTCCACTTT
few	TRBJ2-5	TRBD1	TRBV25-1	CASSGTGRETQYF	TGTGCCAGCAGCGGGACAGGGAGGGAGACCCAGTACTTC
medium-sized	TRBJ2-6	TRBD1	TRBV19	CASSRDRGTGANVLTF	TGTGCCAGTAGTAGGGACAGGGGAACTGGGGCCAACGTCCTGACTTTC
.	TRBJ2-3	TRBD2	TRBV28	CASSWGAGGSTDTQYF	TGTGCCAGCAGTTGGGGTGCGGGAGGCAGCACAGATACGCAGTATTTT
.	TRBJ1-5	.	TRBV27	CASSRLQGTQPQHF	TGTGCCAGCAGTAGACTACAGGGTACCCAGCCCCAGCATTTT
.	TRBJ1-2	TRBD1	TRBV20-1	CSARGTGGTYGYTF	TGCAGTGCTAGGGGGACAGGGGGTACCTATGGCTACACCTTC
.	TRBJ1-5	.	TRBV20-1	CSASSFNQPQHF	TGCAGTGCTAGTTCCTTCAATCAGCCCCAGCATTTT
.	TRBJ2-3	TRBD1	TRBV24-1	CATSEGQGYLTDTQYF	TGTGCCACCAGTGAGGGACAGGGGTACTTGACAGATACGCAGTATTTT
.	TRBJ2-3	.	TRBV20-1	CSAKDGTKSTDTQYF	TGCAGTGCTAAGGATGGGACAAAAAGCACAGATACGCAGTATTTT
.	TRBJ2-1	TRBD1	TRBV7-2	CASSVLTGTGGYFSSYNEQFF	TGTGCCAGCAGCGTCCTAACCGGGACAGGGGGTTACTTTAGCTCCTACAATGAGCAGTTCTTC
few	TRBJ2-2	.	TRBV5-1	CASKGAIRDTGELFF	TGCGCCAGCAAAGGGGCCATCAGGGACACCGGGGAGCTGTTTTTT
.	TRBJ2-5	TRBD2	TRBV6-5	CASSSGLAVYQETQYF	TGTGCCAGCAGTTCGGGACTAGCGGTTTACCAAGAGACCCAGTACTTC
.	TRBJ1-6	.	TRBV11-2	CASSLGLTFNSPLHF	TGTGCCAGCAGCTTAGGTTTGACTTTTAATTCACCCCTCCACTTT
few	TRBJ1-5	.	TRBV6-1	CASTEGRFNQPQHF	TGTGCCAGCACCGAAGGACGGTTCAATCAGCCCCAGCATTTT
few	TRBJ2-1	.	TRBV24-1	CATQVRDTIYNEQFF	TGTGCCACCCAAGTCCGGGACACCATCTACAATGAGCAGTTCTTC
few	TRBJ1-5	.	TRBV15	CATSRNRNNQPQHF	TGTGCCACCAGCAGAAACAGGAACAATCAGCCCCAGCATTTT